This T cell receptor beta chain was obtained from a study of T cell responses to AZD1222 COVID-19 vaccine. Assay used: immunoSEQ multiplex PCR; TCRdb lists only in-frame clones, some missing. The sample consists of roughly 150,000 clones, 70% to 90% of them appearing once. CDR1 and CDR2 from the germline V gene are LNHDA and SQIVND (reference sequence). The CDR3 sequence is 14 residues long. V was cut by 0 bases and J by 7 bases, with 10 bases left in between. The sequence was collected from an adult who received the AZD1222 COVID-19 vaccine. Sequenced material: peripheral blood, taken 28 days after the second AZD1222 dose. V usage is TRBV19 and J usage is TRBJ2-1; either TRBD1 or TRBD2 may fit D (5 bases each). CDR3 DNA: TGTGCCAGTAGTATAGATTCAGGGAGAAATGAGCAGTTCTTC. As protein: CASSIDSGRNEQFF.